A single sample is the source of the 18 T cell receptor beta chains below, sequenced in a study of cytomegalovirus exposure and HLA in healthy donors. PCR primers comprised 60 Vbeta and 13 Jbeta primers. Sequencing used immunoSEQ multiplex PCR; TCRdb keeps in-frame clones, though not all of them. The data show about 170,000 clones, with around 78% seen just once and around 1.9% held by the top ten. The sample taken for sequencing was PBMCs. These receptors all come from a woman aged 25 to 45 in good health and CMV-seropositive.

The genes are TRBV7-2 and TRBJ2-1; perhaps TRBD1 as D (6 bases). The CDR3 extends over 15 amino acids. V dropped 8 bases and J dropped 0 bases, with 14 bases sitting between them. Germline values: CDR1 SGHTA, CDR2 FQGNSA. CDR3 bases: TGTGCCAGCCGAGGGGACATGAGCTCCTACAATGAGCAGTTCTTC. Its translation is CASRGDMSSYNEQFF.

The V gene is TRBV4-1, the J gene TRBJ2-7, with a tentative D call TRBD2 (6 bases). CDR1 and CDR2 from the germline V gene are MGHRA and YSYEKL. Between the trimmed V and J ends, which lost 0 bases and 0 bases, there was a span of 12 bases. This CDR3 region has 16 residues. The CDR3 reads CASSQDLVADSYEQYF. The CDR3, as DNA: TGCGCCAGCAGCCAAGACTTGGTAGCGGACTCCTACGAGCAGTACTTC.

V gene TRBV9 combines with J gene TRBJ2-5; maybe TRBD2 (6 bases). The CDR3 spans 16 residues. V gave up 0 bases and J gave up 1 base, with 13 bases separating them. Germline V gene lookup returns CDR1 SGDLS and CDR2 YYNGEE. The CDR3 DNA is TGTGCCAGCAGCGTAGGGTCCTGGGACTTCCAAGAGACCCAGTACTTC. Protein sequence: CASSVGSWDFQETQYF.

This clone occurred a few times. CDR3 in DNA: TGTGCCAGCAGCTTAGTCTCCCTAGAGGGAGGGCTCCAAGAGACCCAGTACTTC. Translated: CASSLVSLEGGLQETQYF. The genes are TRBV7-9 and TRBJ2-5; TRBD2 matches 7 bases. Germline CDR1 reads SEHNR; CDR2 reads FQNEAQ (reference sequence). The CDR3 has 18 amino acids. Trimming cost V 1 base and J 1 base; bases outside gene matches: 12.

This chain joins TRBV19 and TRBJ2-1; 9 bases map to TRBD2. The CDR3 is 14 amino acids. V lost 5 bases to trimming and J lost 12 bases; unmatched junction nucleotides: 11. CDR1 LNHDA and CDR2 SQIVND come from the germline V gene (reference sequence). CDR3 sequence (DNA): TGTGCCAGTAGTGCTGGCGGGAGGGTCGGGTTGCAGTTCTTC. Its translation is CASSAGGRVGLQFF.

This chain uses TRBV27 with TRBJ2-3, with no clear D. Germline V gene sequence: CDR1 MNHEY, CDR2 SMNVEV (reference sequence). The V end lost 0 bases, the J end lost 4 bases, and 14 bases lay between the germline ends. The CDR3 runs to 16 residues. CDR3 sequence (DNA): TGTGCCAGCAGTTTATCGACCTTTAGCTCCCCAGATACGCAGTATTTT. It codes for CASSLSTFSSPDTQYF.

V and J are TRBV7-9 and TRBJ1-5, with D tentatively TRBD1 (5 bases). The CDR3 loop spans 14 amino acids. V lost 5 bases and J lost 13, with 21 bases in between. The germline V gene has CDR1 SEHNR and CDR2 FQNEAQ (reference sequence). CDR3 residues: CASSPEGPGTNQHF. CDR3 nucleotides: TGTGCCAGCAGCCCCGAGGGACCCGGGACTAATCAGCATTTT.

The J gene is TRBJ1-3, the V gene TRBV5-1, with TRBD1 matching over 7 bases. The CDR3 consists of 17 residues. J lost 1 base, V lost 2 bases, and 9 bases had no gene match. The V gene's germline CDR1 is SGHRS and CDR2 YFSETQ. CDR3: CASSFQSGGLSGNTIYF. The DNA of the CDR3 is TGCGCCAGCAGCTTTCAATCAGGGGGGCTATCTGGAAACACCATATATTTT.

The chain uses TRBV7-9 and TRBJ2-7, with 10 positions matching TRBD2. J gave up 1 base and V 5 bases, and 5 bases lay outside the gene matches. Germline V gives CDR1 SEHNR, CDR2 FQNEAQ (reference sequence). The CDR3 totals 15 residues. The CDR3 loop is CASSAGLAKSYEQYF. The CDR3 DNA follows: TGTGCCAGCAGCGCGGGACTAGCGAAGTCCTACGAGCAGTACTTC. The entire variable domain, with the rest obtained from reference TRBV7-9 and TRBJ2-7, is as follows: DTGVSQNPRHKITKRGQNVTFRCDPISEHNRLYWYRQTLGQGPEFLTYFQNEAQLEKSRLLSDRFSAERPKGSFSTLEIQRTEQGDSAMYLCASSAGLAKSYEQYFGPGTRLTVT.

The chain is built from TRBV29-1 and TRBJ2-1, with 7 bases identical to TRBD1. Per the germline V gene, CDR1 is SQVTM and CDR2 is ANQGSEA. The ends lost 4 bases at V and 6 bases at J; junction bases unmatched: 3. The CDR3 sequence is 12 residues long. CDR3 sequence (DNA): TGCAGCGTTGGAAACAGGGGCAATGAGCAGTTCTTC. Translated: CSVGNRGNEQFF.

The sample holds one count of this clone. J is TRBJ2-2 and V is TRBV5-5; TRBD2 aligns across 8 bases. The CDR3 is made up of 15 amino acids. The germline V gene encodes CDR1 SGHKS and CDR2 YYEKEE (reference sequence). The junction had 7 bases not matched to a gene; V was cut back by 4 bases and J by 5 bases. CDR3 DNA: TGTGCCAGCAGCCTCACCGCTAGCGGGACCGGGGAGCTGTTTTTT. Translated: CASSLTASGTGELFF.

This rearrangement joins TRBV27 to TRBJ1-4; a weak D match, TRBD1 (6 bases). CDR1 MNHEY and CDR2 SMNVEV come from the germline V gene (reference sequence). V lost 7 bases, J lost 3 bases, and 12 bases lay in between. The CDR3 is 14 amino acids. CDR3 loop: CASKDSLANEKLFF. The CDR3 nucleotides read TGTGCCAGCAAGGACAGCCTAGCTAATGAAAAACTGTTTTTT. Together with reference TRBV27 and TRBJ1-4, the CDR3 gives the full variable domain: EAQVTQNPRYLITVTGKKLTVTCSQNMNHEYMSWYRQDPGLGLRQIYYSMNVEVTDKGDVPEGYKVSRKEKRNFPLILESPSPNQTSLYFCASKDSLANEKLFFGSGTQLSVL.

As concerns this clone: One end of the junction varies from germline; a read error may be responsible. The V call is TRBV7-9, the J call TRBJ2-7; 12 bases are a match to TRBD2. CDR3 size: 14 residues. Per the germline V gene, CDR1 is SEHNR and CDR2 is FQNEAQ (reference sequence). Here the CDR3 reads CAGSLSGTSGEQYF. CDR3 DNA sequence: TGTGCCGGCAGCTTATCCGGGACTAGCGGGGAGCAGTACTTC.

This clone was counted only a few times. The chain combines TRBV7-8 with TRBJ2-2; possible D gene TRBD1, 6 bases. There are 16 residues in the CDR3. CDR1 SGHVS and CDR2 FQNEAQ come from the germline V gene. The germline V and J ends were trimmed by 5 bases and 0 bases, with 13 bases remaining between them. CDR3 nucleotides: TGTGCCAGCAGCCCGGGACACTCCGCGAACACCGGGGAGCTGTTTTTT. This encodes CASSPGHSANTGELFF.

V and J are TRBV28 and TRBJ1-1; D is unclear. The germline V gene encodes CDR1 MDHEN and CDR2 SYDVKM. Trimming took 10 bases from V and 1 from J, leaving 13 bases between them. This CDR3 is built from 13 residues. The CDR3 nucleotides read TGTGCCACTTCTACAGTGCCGAACACTGAAGCTTTCTTT. Translation gives CATSTVPNTEAFF.

This rearrangement joins TRBV7-2 to TRBJ1-5; TRBD1 might be the D (5 bases). Trimming took off 4 bases at V and 0 bases at J, with 10 bases between the two ends. The CDR3 has 15 residues. CDR1 is SGHTA, CDR2 FQGNSA, per germline. As DNA, the CDR3 is TGTGCCAGCAGCTACGGGGACTATAGCAATCAGCCCCAGCATTTT. Translated, it gives CASSYGDYSNQPQHF.

This clone was seen a single time. The chain couples TRBV7-2 to TRBJ1-5, with D possibly matching TRBD1 (5 bases). CDR1 is SGHTA and CDR2 is FQGNSA in the germline V gene. The CDR3 extends over 17 amino acids. The germline V and J ends were trimmed by 1 base and 4 bases, with 17 bases remaining between them. The CDR3 is CASSLGGNTIINQPQHF. The CDR3 nucleotides read TGTGCCAGCAGCTTAGGGGGCAATACCATTATAAATCAGCCCCAGCATTTT.

This clone was detected a few times. This chain uses TRBV7-2 with TRBJ2-2; weak D call: TRBD2 (6 bases). The germline V and J ends were trimmed by 4 bases and 5 bases, with 8 bases remaining between them. The CDR3 runs 13 residues. Germline CDR1 and CDR2: SGHTA and FQGNSA. Here the CDR3 reads CASSSGRTGELFF. As DNA, the CDR3 is TGTGCCAGCAGCTCAGGGAGGACCGGGGAGCTGTTTTTT.